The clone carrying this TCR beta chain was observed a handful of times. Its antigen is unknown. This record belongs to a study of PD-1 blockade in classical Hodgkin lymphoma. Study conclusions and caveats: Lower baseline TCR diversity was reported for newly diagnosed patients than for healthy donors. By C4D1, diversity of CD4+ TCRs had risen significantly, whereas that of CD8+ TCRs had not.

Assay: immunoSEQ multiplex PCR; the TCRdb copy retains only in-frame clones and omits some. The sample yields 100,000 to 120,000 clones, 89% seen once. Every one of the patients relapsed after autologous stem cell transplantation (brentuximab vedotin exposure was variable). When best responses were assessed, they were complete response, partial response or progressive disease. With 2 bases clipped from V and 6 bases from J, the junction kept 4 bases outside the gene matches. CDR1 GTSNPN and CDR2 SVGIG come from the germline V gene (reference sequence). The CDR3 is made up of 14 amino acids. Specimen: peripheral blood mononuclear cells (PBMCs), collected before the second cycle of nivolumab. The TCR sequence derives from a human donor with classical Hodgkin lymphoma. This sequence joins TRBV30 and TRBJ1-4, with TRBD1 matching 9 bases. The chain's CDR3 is CAWSRGQGYEKLFF. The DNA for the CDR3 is TGTGCCTGGAGTAGGGGACAGGGCTATGAAAAACTGTTTTTT.